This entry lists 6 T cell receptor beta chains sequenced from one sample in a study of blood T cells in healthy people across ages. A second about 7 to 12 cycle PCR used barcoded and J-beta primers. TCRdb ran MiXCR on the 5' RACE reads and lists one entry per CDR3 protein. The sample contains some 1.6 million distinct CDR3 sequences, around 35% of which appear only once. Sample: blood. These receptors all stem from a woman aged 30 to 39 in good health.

The CDR3 DNA sequence: TGCGCCAGCACAATCGGAACAGCCTTCTCCTACGAGCAGTACTTC. Its translation: CASTIGTAFSYEQYF. The chain joins TRBV5-1 to TRBJ2-7; D call uncertain. The CDR3 has 15 residues. V gave up 6 bases and J gave up 0 bases, with 16 bases separating them. Per the germline V gene, CDR1 is SGHRS and CDR2 is YFSETQ.

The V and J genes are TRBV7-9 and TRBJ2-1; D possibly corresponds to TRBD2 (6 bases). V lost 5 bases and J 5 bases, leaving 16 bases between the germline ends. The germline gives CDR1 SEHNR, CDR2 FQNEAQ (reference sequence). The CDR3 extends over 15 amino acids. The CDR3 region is CASSRPERADNEQFF. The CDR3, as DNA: TGTGCCAGCAGCCGTCCCGAGCGGGCCGACAATGAGCAGTTCTTC.

In nucleotides, the CDR3 is TGTGCCAGCAGCTTCCTGGGACAGGGGAACACTGAAGCTTTCTTT. It translates to CASSFLGQGNTEAFF. The V gene is TRBV7-2, the J gene TRBJ1-1; TRBD1 matches 9 bases. CDR3 length: 15 amino acids. The junction had 3 bases not matched to a gene; V was cut back by 3 bases and J by 1 base. Looked up from germline, CDR1 is SGHTA and CDR2 is FQGNSA.

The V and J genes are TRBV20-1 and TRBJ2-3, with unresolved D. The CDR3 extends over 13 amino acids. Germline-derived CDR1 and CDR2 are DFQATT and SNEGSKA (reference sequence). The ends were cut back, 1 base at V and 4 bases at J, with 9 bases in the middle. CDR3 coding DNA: TGCAGTGCTAGAGGGGTAATCCCAGATACGCAGTATTTT. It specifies CSARGVIPDTQYF.

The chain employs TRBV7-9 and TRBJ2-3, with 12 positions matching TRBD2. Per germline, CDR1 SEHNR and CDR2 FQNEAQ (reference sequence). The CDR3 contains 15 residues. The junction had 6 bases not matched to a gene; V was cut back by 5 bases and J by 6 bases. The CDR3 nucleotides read TGTGCCAGCAGCCGCGGACTAGCGGGGAGGGATACGCAGTATTTT. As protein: CASSRGLAGRDTQYF. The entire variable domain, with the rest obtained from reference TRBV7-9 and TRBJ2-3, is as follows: DTGVSQNPRHKITKRGQNVTFRCDPISEHNRLYWYRQTLGQGPEFLTYFQNEAQLEKSRLLSDRFSAERPKGSFSTLEIQRTEQGDSAMYLCASSRGLAGRDTQYFGPGTRLTVL.

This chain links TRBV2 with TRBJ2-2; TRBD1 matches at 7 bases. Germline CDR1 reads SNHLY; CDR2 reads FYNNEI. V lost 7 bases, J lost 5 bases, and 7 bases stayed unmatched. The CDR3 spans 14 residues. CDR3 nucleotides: TGTGCCAGCATGGGACAGACCCTGACCGGGGAGCTGTTTTTT. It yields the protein CASMGQTLTGELFF.